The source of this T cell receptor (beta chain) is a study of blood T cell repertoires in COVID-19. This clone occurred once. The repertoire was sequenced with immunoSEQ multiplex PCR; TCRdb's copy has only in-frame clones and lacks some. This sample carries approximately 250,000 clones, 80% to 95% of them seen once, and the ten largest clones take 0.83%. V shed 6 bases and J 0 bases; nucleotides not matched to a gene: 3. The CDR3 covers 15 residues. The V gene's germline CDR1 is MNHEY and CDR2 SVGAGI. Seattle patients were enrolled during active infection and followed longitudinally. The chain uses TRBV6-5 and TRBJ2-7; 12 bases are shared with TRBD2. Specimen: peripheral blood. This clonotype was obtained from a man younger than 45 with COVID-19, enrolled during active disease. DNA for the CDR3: TGTGCCAGCAGATTACTAGCGGGGGGCTCCTACGAGCAGTACTTC. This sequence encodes CASRLLAGGSYEQYF.